This T cell receptor beta chain was captured in a study of cytomegalovirus exposure and HLA in healthy donors. Findings and limits, study-wide: The study flagged some 170 TCR beta chains as cytomegalovirus-associated. A later examination showed that TCR association rates differed by HLA locus, with DRB1 most and HLA-C fewest. When presence/absence was analysed, sequencing depth was taken to be roughly uniform across donors.

Donors consisted of healthy bone marrow donors. PCR employed 60 Vbeta and 13 Jbeta primers. The repertoire was sequenced with immunoSEQ multiplex PCR; TCRdb's copy has only in-frame clones and lacks some. The sample consists of some 120,000 clones, around 80% of them appearing once. About this clone itself: The target antigen is unknown.

Germline loops: CDR1 SGHRS, CDR2 YFSETQ. The ends lost 0 bases at V and 5 bases at J; junction bases unmatched: 6. The CDR3 extends over 17 amino acids. The sample comprised PBMCs. The gene calls are TRBV5-1 and TRBJ2-2, with 11 bases aligning to TRBD2. The sequence was obtained from a man younger than 45 in good health and CMV-seronegative. The CDR3 DNA follows: TGCGCCAGCAGCTTGGAGGCTAGCGGGAGGTTGACCGGGGAGCTGTTTTTT. The encoded protein is CASSLEASGRLTGELFF.